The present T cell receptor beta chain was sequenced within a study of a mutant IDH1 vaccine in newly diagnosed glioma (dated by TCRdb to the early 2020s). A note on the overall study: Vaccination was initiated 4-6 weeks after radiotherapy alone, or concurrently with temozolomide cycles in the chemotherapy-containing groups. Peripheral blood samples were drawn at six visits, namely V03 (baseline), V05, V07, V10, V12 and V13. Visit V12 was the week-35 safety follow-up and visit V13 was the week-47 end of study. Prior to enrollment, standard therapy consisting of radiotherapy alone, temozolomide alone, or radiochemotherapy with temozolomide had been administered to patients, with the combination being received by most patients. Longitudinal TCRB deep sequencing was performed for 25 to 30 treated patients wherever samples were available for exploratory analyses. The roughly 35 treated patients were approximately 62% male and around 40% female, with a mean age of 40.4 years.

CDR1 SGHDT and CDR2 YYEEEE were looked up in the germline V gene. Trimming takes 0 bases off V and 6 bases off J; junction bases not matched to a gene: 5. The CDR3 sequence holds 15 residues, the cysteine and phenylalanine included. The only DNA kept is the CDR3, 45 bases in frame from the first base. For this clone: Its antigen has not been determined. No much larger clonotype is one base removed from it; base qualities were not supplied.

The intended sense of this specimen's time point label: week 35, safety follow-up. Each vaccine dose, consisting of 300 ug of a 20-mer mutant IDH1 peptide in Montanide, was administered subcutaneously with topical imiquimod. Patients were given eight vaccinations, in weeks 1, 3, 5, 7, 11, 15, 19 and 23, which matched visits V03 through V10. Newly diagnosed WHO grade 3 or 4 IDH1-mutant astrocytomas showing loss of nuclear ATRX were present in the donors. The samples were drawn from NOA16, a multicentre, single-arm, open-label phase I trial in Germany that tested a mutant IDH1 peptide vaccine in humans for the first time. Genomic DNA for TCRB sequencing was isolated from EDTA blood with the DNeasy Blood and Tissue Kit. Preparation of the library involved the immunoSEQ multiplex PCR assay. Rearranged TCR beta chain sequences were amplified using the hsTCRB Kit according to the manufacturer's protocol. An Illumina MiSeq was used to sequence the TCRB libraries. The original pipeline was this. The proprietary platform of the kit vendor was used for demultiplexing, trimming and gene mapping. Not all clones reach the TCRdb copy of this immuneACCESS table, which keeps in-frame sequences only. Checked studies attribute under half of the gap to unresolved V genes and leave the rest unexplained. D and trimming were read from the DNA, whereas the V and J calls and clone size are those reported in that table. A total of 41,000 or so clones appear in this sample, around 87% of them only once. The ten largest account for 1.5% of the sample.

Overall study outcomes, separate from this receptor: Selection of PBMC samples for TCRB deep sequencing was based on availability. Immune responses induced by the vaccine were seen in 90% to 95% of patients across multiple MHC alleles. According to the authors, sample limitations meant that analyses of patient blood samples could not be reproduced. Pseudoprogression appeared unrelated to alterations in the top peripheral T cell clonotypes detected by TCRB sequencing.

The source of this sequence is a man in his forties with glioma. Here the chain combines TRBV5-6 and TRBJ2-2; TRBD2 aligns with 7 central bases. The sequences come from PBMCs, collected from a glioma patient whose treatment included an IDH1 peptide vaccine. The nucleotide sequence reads TGTGCCAGCAGCTTGGACCGGGGGGTATCCGGGGAGCTGTTTTTT. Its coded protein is CASSLDRGVSGELFF.